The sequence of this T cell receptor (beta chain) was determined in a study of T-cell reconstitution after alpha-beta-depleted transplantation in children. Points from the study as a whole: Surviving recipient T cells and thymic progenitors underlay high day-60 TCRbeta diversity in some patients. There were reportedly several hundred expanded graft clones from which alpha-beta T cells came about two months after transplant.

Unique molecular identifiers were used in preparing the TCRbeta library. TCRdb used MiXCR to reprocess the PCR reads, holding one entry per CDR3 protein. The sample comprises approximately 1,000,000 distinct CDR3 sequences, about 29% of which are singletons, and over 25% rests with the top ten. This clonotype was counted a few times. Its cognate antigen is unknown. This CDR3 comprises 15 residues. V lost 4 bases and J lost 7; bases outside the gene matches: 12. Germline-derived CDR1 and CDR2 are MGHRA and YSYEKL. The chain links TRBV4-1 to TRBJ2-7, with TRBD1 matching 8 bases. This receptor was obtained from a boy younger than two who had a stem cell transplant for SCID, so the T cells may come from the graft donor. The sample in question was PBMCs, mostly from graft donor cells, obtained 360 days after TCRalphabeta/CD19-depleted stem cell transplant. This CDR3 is CASSPADREYGEQYF. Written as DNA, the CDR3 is TGCGCCAGCAGCCCCGCGGACAGGGAGTATGGGGAGCAGTACTTC.